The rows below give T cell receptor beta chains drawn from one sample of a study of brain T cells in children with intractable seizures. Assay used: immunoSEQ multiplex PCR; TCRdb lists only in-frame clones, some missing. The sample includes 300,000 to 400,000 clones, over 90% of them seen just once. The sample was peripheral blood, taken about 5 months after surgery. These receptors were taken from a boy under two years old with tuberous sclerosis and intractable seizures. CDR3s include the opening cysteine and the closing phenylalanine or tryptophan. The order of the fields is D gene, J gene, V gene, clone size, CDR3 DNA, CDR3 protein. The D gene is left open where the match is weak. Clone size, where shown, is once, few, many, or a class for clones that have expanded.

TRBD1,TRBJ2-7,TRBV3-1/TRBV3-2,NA,TGTGCCAGCAGCCCCACTACCGGGACAGGGGCCTACGAGCAGTACTTC,CASSPTTGTGAYEQYF
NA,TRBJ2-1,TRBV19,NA,TGTGCCAGTAGTATAGGGCTAGCAGTTACTGAGCAGTTCTTC,CASSIGLAVTEQFF
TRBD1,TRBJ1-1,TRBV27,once,TGTGCCAGCAGGTTGCAGGGGGCGATGAACACTGAAGCTTTCTTT,CASRLQGAMNTEAFF
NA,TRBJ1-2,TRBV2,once,TGTGCCAGCAGTGAGGACTATGGCTACACCTTC,CASSEDYGYTF
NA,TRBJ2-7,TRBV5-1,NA,TGCGCCAGCAGCTCAGGGAAAATGATTCCCTACGAGCAGTACTTC,CASSSGKMIPYEQYF
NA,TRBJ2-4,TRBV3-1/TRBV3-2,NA,TGTGCCAGCATGGGGAACCAGGGGAAAAACATTCAGTACTTC,CASMGNQGKNIQYF
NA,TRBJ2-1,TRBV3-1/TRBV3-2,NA,TGTGCCAGCAGCCAAGCAGTTCCAGGGAGCCTCAATGAGCAGTTCTTC,CASSQAVPGSLNEQFF
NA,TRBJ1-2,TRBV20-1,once,TGCAGTGCTCCGGGCGGCTACACCTTC,CSAPGGYTF
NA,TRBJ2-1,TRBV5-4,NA,TGTGCCAGCAGCTTGGCGACAGTCTCCTACAATGAGCAGTTCTTC,CASSLATVSYNEQFF
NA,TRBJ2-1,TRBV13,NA,TGTGCCAGCAGCTTCACTTATCTTGAGCAGTTCTTC,CASSFTYLEQFF
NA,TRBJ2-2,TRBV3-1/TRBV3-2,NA,TGTGCCAGCAGCCTTTATCAGGTCGGGGAGCTGTTTTTT,CASSLYQVGELFF
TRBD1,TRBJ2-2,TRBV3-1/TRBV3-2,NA,TGTGCCAGCAGCCAACGACAGGGGACCGGCACCGGGGAGCTGTTTTTT,CASSQRQGTGTGELFF
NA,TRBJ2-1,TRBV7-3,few,TGTGCCAGCAGCCAGGGACACAACAATGAGCAGTTCTTC,CASSQGHNNEQFF
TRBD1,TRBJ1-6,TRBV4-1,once,TGCGCCAGCAGCCCTCCTGACAGGGTTCCCCTCCACTTT,CASSPPDRVPLHF
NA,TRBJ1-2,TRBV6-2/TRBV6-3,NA,TGTGCCAGCAGTTATTCGGACTCCTACCCCTATGGCTACACCTTC,CASSYSDSYPYGYTF
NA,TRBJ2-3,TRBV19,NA,TGTGCCAGTCAGGGCGGGGTAGACGACACAGATACGCAGTATTTT,CASQGGVDDTDTQYF
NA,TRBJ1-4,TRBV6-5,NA,TGTGCCAGCAGTTACTCCAGGGCTGAAAAACTGTTTTTT,CASSYSRAEKLFF
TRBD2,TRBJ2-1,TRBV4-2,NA,TGTGCCAGCAGCCAAAGGTTGGGAATTAGCGGGGGGGCAATCTACAATGAGCAGTTCTTC,CASSQRLGISGGAIYNEQFF
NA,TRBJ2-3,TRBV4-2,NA,TGTGCCAGCAGCCAAGATCCGACTAGCACAGATACGCAGTATTTT,CASSQDPTSTDTQYF
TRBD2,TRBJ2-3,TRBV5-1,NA,TGCGCCAGCAGCCCTAGACTAGCGGGAGGATCAGATACGCAGTATTTT,CASSPRLAGGSDTQYF
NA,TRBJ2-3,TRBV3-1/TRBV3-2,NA,TGTGCCAGCAGCCTAGCGGCTAGCACAGATACGCAGTATTTT,CASSLAASTDTQYF